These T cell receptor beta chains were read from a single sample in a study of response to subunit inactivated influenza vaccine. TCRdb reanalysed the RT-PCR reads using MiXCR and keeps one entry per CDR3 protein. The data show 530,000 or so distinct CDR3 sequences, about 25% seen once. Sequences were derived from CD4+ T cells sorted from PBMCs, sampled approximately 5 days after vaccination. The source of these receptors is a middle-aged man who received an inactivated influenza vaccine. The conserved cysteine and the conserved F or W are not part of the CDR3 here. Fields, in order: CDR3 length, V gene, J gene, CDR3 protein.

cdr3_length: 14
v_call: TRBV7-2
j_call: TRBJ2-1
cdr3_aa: ASSFGFSAGPNEQF

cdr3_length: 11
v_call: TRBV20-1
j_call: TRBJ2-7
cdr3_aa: SATVLSSYEQY

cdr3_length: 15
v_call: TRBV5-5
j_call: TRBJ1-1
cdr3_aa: ASSLAGTGGWVTEAF

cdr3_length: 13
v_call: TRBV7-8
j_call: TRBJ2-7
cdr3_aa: ASSLMASRSYEQY

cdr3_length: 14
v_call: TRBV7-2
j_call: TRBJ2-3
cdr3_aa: ASSPGLAGVADTQY

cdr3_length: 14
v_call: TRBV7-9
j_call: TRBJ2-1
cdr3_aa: ASSQSAGVRYNEQF

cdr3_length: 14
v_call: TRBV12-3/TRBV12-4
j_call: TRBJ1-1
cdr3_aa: ASRSGRLDRNTEAF

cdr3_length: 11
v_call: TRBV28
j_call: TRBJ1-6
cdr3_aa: ASLRQPNSPLH

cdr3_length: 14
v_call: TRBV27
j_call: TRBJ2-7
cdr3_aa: ASSLLAGTPSYEQY

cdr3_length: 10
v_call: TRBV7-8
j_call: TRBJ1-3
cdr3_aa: ASSLAQDTIY

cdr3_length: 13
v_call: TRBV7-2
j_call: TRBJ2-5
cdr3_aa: ASSFVDGLTETQY

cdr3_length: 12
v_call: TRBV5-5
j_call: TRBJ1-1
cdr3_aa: ASSLAGQGGEAF

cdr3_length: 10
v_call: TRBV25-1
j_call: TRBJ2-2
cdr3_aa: ASRLATGELF

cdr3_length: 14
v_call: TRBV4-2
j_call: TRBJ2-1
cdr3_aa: ASSPAGAGGFSEQF

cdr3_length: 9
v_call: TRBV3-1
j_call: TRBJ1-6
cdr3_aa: ASSLKGTLH

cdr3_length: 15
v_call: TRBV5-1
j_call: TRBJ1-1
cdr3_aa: ASSSFPRGLPNTEAF

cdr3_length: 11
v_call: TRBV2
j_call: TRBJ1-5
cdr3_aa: ASSEGPFTPQH

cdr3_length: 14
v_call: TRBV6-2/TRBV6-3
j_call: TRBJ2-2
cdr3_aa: ASSYSRQGANGELF

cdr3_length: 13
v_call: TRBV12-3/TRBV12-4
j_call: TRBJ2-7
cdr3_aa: ASSLCTPDLYEQY

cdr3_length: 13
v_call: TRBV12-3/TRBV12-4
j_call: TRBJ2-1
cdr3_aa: ASSPLAGGLHEQF

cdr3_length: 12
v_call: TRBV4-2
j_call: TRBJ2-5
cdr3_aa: ASSQVSRVKTQY

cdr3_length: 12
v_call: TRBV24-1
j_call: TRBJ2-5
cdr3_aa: ATSDLGRTKGQY

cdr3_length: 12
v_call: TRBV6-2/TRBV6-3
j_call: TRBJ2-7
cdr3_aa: ASSWTDREWEQY

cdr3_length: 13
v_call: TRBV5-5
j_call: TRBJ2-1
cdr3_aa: ASSVSESSYNEQF

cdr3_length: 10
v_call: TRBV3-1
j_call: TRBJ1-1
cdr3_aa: ASSPAWGRAF

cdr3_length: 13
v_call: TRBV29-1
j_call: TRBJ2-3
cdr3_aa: SVTYSGGATDTQY

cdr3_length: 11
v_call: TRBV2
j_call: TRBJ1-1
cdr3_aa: ASSPMESSEAF

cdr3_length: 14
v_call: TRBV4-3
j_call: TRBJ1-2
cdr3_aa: ASRQAEGGVNYGYT

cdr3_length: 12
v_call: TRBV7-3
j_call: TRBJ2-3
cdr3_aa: ASSPGGVVDTQY

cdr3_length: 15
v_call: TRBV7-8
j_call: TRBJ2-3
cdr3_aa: ASSTARLAKRTDTQY

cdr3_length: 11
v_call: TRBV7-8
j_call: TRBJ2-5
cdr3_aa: ASSLPPFETQY

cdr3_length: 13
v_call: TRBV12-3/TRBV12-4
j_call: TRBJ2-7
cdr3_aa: ASSLRAGFPYEQY

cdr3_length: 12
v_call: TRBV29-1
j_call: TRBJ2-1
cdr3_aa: SVGRTDPYNEQF

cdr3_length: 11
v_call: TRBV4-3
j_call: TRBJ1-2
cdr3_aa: ASSQEGGHGYT

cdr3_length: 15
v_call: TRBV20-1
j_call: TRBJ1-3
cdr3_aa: SATPRWRAKTGNTIY

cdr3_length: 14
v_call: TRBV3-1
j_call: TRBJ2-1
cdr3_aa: ASSQLGTSGNNEQF

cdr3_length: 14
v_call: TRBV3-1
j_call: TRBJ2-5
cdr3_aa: ASSSVAGAAQETQY

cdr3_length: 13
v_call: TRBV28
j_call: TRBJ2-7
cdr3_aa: ASSLGRWVAYEQY

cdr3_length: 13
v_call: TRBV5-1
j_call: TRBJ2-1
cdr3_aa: ASSLVAVDYNEQF

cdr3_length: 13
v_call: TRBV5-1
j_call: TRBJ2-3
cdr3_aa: ASSLAATRTDTQY

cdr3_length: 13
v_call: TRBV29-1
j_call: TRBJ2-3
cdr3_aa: SVALGTHNTDTQY

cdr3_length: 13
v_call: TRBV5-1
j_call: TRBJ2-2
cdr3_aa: ASSSGLGGTGELF

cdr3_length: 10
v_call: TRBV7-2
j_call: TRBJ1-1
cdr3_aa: ASSLEVSEAF

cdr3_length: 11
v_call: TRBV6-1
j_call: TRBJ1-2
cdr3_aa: ASSVMGLYGYT

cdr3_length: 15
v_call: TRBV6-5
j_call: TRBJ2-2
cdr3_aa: ASSYSLADANTGELF

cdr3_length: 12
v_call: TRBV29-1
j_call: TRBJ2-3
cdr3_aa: SARGTSSADTQY

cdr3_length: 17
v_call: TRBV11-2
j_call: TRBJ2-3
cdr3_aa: ASSPRRREGRLSTDTQY

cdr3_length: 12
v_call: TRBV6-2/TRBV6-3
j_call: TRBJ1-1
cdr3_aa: ASSSRTGGSEAF

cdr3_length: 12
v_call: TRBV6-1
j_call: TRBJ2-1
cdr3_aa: ASQRAGADNEQF

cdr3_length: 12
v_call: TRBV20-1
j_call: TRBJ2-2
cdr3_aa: SARAASGSGELF

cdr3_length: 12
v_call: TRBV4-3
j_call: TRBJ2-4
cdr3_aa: ASSQRPDSDIQY